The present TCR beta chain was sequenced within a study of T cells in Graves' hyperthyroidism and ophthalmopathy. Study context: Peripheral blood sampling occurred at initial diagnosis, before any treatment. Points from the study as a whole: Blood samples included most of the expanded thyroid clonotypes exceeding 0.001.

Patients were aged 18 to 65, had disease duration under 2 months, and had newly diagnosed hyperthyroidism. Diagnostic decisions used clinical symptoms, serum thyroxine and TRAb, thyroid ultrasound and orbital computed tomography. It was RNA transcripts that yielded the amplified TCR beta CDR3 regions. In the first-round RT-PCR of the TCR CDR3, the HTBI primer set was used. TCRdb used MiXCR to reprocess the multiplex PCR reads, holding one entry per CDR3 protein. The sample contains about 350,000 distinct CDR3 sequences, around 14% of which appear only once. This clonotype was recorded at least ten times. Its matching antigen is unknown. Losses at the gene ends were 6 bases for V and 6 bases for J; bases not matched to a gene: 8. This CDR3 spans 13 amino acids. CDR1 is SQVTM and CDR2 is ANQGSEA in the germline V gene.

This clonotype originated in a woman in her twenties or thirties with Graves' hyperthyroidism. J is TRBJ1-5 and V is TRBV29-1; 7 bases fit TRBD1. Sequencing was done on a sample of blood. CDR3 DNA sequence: TGCAGCGTCCTCGACAGGGAAGGTCAGCCCCAGCATTTT. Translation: CSVLDREGQPQHF. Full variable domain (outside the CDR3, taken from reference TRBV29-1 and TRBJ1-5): SAVISQKPSRDICQRGTSLTIQCQVDSQVTMMFWYRQQPGQSLTLIATANQGSEATYESGFVIDKFPISRPNLTFSTLTVSNMSPEDSSIYLCSVLDREGQPQHFGDGTRLSIL.